This passage covers 2 T cell receptor beta chains from one sample sequenced in a study of shared T cell receptors in the human thymus. Sequencing used immunoSEQ multiplex PCR; TCRdb keeps in-frame clones, though not all of them. The sample consists of 540,000 or so clones, 75% to 80% of them appearing once. The same data also contributed to another study, on human thymus T cells.

The sequenced sample consisted of thymocytes. These receptors came from a boy under two years old with a congenital heart defect.

This clone was seen a handful of times. This sequence joins TRBV5-1 and TRBJ2-1; D perhaps matches TRBD2 (5 bases). Germline loops: CDR1 SGHRS, CDR2 YFSETQ. Trimming cost V 7 bases and J 5 bases, with 16 bases left between them. The CDR3 is 14 residues long. CDR3: CASRGGSDDNEQFF. CDR3 coding DNA: TGCGCCAGCCGTGGCGGGTCAGATGACAATGAGCAGTTCTTC.

The chain uses TRBV13 and TRBJ2-7, with 7 bases matching TRBD2. Germline assignment: CDR1 PRHDT and CDR2 FYEKMQ (reference sequence). The V gene end was trimmed by 7 bases and the J gene end by 3 bases; junction bases not matched to a gene: 9. This CDR3 has 14 amino acids. This CDR3 is CASKSAGSYYEQYF. The CDR3 DNA reads TGTGCCAGCAAATCAGCGGGGTCTTACTACGAGCAGTACTTC.